What follows describes a single T cell receptor (beta chain). What it binds is unknown. These data are taken from a study of T cells expressing NK-cell markers. Turning to the study itself: Most of the eight sequenced donors were classified as HCMV-seropositive, and one was classified as seronegative.

With UMIs, 5'RACE template switching was used to make TCR beta cDNA. TCRdb derives one entry per CDR3 protein from the 5' RACE reads, leaving out DNA. This sample carries 440,000 or so distinct CDR3 sequences, with 7.3% going to the ten biggest clones. In germline, CDR1 is SGHDN, CDR2 FVKESK. CDR3 length: 18 amino acids. Overall study findings and caveats: HCMV specificity of the expanded NKG2C+ T cell clones was not established. Dominant NKG2C+ clonotype frequencies of about 1.0-8% of CD8+ T cells were measured in 5 or 6 donors.

The genes are TRBV14 and TRBJ1-3. The source of this sequence is a woman between 18 and 70 years old in good health. What was sequenced was blood T cells: a sorted CD56 or NKG2C T cell subset, CD4+ or CD8+ T cells, or bulk PBMC T cells (not recorded which). CDR3 protein: CASSPTVGRYLSGNTIYF.